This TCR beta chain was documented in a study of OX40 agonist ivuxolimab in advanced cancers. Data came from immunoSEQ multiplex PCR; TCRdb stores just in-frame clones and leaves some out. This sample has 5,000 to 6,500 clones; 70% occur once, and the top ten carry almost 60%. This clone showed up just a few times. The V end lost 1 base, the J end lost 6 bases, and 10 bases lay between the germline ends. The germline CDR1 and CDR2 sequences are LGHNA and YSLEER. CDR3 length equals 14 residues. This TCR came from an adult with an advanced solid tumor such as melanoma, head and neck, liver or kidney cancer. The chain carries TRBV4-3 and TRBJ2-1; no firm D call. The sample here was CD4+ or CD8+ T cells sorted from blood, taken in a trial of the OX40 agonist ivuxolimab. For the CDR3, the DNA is TGCGCCAGCAGCCAAGTAGTCCACTCCAATGAGCAGTTCTTC. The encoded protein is CASSQVVHSNEQFF.